The 2 T cell receptor beta chains in this list originate from one sample, sequenced in a study of cytomegalovirus exposure and HLA in healthy donors (TCRdb year 2017). Preparation of the library involved the immunoSEQ multiplex PCR assay. TCRdb obtained this table from immuneACCESS and retained in-frame rearrangements with V and J assigned. These tables miss some clones; where compared with another copy, unresolved V genes account for less than half of the shortfall, and the remainder is unexplained. Recorded for this sample are around 62,000 clones; approximately 90% of them occurred a single time. Jointly, the top ten make up around 1.7% of the sample. The material sequenced was PBMCs. Every receptor here comes from a woman between 18 and 29 years old in good health and CMV-seronegative.

V is TRBV29-1 and J is TRBJ1-4; D is perhaps TRBD1 (6 bases). Per the germline V gene, CDR1 is SQVTM and CDR2 is ANQGSEA. The CDR3 consists of 13 residues. Trimming stripped 5 bases from V and 3 bases from J, with 10 bases between. The CDR3 is CSVSQGANEKLFF. The CDR3 nucleotides read TGCAGCGTTTCACAGGGAGCTAATGAAAAACTGTTTTTT.

This clone was observed a handful of times. This sequence joins TRBV4-3 and TRBJ1-2; 11 positions agree with TRBD1. The germline V gene encodes CDR1 LGHNA and CDR2 YSLEER. The CDR3 loop spans 16 amino acids. Losses at the gene ends were 0 bases for V and 6 bases for J; bases not matched to a gene: 6. The CDR3 DNA sequence: TGCGCCAGCAGCCAAGATCGGGGGACAGGGGGGAATGGCTACACCTTC. Translated, it gives CASSQDRGTGGNGYTF.